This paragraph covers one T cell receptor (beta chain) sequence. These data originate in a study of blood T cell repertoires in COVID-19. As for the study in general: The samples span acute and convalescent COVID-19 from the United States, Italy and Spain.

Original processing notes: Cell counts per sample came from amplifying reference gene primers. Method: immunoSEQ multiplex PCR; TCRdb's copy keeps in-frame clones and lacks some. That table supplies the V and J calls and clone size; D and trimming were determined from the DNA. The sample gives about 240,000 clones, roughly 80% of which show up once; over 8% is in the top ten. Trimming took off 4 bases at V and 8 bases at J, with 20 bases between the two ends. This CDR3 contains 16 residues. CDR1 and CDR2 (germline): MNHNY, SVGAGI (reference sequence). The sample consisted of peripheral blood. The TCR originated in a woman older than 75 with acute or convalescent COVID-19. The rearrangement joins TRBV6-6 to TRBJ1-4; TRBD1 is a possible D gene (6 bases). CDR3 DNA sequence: TGTGCCAGCAGTTCCAGAACCGGCAGCAGGGGAGAAAAACTGTTTTTT. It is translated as CASSSRTGSRGEKLFF.